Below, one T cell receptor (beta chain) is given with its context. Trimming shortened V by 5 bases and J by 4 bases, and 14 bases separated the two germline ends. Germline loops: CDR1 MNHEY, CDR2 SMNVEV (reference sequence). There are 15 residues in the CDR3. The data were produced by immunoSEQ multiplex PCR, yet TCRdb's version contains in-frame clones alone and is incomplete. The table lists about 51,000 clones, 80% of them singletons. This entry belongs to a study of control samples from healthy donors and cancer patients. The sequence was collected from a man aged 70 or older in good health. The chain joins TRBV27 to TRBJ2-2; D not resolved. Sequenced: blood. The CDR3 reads CASSPVLASTGELFF. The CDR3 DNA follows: TGTGCCAGCAGTCCAGTACTCGCGTCCACCGGGGAGCTGTTTTTT.